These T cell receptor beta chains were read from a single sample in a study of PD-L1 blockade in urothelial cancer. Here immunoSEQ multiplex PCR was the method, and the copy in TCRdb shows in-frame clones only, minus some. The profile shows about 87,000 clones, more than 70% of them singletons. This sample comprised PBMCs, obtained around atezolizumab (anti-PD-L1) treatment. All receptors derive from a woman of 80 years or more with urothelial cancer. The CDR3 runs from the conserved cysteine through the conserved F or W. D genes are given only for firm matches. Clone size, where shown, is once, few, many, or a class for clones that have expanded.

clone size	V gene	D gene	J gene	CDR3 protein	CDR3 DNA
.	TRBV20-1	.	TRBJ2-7	CSARESLEQYF	TGCAGTGCTAGAGAGTCCCTCGAGCAGTACTTC
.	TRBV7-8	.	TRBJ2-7	CASSRLRGGFSYEQYF	TGTGCCAGCAGCCGTTTAAGGGGGGGGTTCTCCTACGAGCAGTACTTC
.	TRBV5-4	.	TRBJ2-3	CASSSFSGSTDTQYF	TGTGCCAGCAGCTCCTTCAGCGGGAGCACAGATACGCAGTATTTT
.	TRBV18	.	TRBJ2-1	CASSPLVRSDEQFF	TGTGCCAGCTCACCACTAGTCAGGTCGGATGAGCAGTTCTTC
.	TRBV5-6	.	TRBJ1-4	CASSLVGGEREKLFF	TGTGCCAGCAGCTTGGTAGGAGGGGAACGCGAAAAACTGTTTTTT
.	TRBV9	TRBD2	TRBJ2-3	CASSVAGGLTDTQYF	TGTGCCAGCAGCGTAGCGGGAGGGCTGACAGATACGCAGTATTTT
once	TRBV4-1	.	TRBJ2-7	CASSQAPGHSYEQYF	TGCGCCAGCAGCCAGGCCCCGGGACACTCCTACGAGCAGTACTTC
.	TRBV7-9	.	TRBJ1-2	CASSPVGEGGYTF	TGTGCCAGCAGTCCCGTGGGCGAGGGCGGCTACACCTTC
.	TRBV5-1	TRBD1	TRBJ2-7	CASSGQGGSYEQYF	TGCGCCAGCAGCGGACAGGGGGGCTCCTACGAGCAGTACTTC
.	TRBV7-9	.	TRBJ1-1	CASSFPQGFGTEAFF	TGTGCCAGCAGCTTCCCCCAGGGGTTTGGCACTGAAGCTTTCTTT
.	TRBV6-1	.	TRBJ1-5	CASSQNNQPQHF	TGTGCCAGCAGTCAGAACAATCAGCCCCAGCATTTT
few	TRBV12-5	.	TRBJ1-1	CASGKTANTEAFF	TGTGCTAGTGGAAAGACAGCGAACACTGAAGCTTTCTTT
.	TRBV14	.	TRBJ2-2	CASSQVPSGELFF	TGTGCCAGCAGCCAAGTCCCCAGCGGGGAGCTGTTTTTT
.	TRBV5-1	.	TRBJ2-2	CASSRGAPGELFF	TGCGCCAGCAGCCGGGGGGCGCCCGGGGAGCTGTTTTTT
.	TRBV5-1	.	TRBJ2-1	CASSFGSLVGGGEQFF	TGCGCCAGCAGCTTTGGCAGTCTAGTTGGGGGCGGTGAGCAGTTCTTC
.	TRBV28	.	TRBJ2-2	CASTLATTGELFF	TGTGCCAGCACCCTAGCGACAACCGGGGAGCTGTTTTTT
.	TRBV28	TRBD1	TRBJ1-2	CASSLPGQEWVYGYTF	TGTGCCAGCAGTTTGCCGGGACAGGAGTGGGTCTATGGCTACACCTTC
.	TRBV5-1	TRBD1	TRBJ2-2	CASSLEVRGLGNTGELFF	TGCGCCAGCAGCTTGGAGGTCAGGGGGCTTGGGAACACCGGGGAGCTGTTTTTT
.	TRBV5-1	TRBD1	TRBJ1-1	CASSWDREEAFF	TGCGCCAGCAGCTGGGACAGAGAGGAAGCTTTCTTT
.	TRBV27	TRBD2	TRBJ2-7	CASSQPGLAHEQYF	TGTGCCAGCAGTCAACCGGGACTAGCGCACGAGCAGTACTTC
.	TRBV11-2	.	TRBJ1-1	CASSTPGTRAATEAFF	TGTGCCAGCAGCACCCCCGGGACAAGGGCCGCTACTGAAGCTTTCTTT
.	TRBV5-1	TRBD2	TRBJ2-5	CASTMGGGQETQYF	TGCGCCAGCACCATGGGGGGGGGCCAAGAGACCCAGTACTTC
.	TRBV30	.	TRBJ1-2	CAWSVRDSFPYGYTF	TGTGCCTGGAGTGTACGTGACAGTTTCCCCTATGGCTACACCTTC
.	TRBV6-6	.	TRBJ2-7	CASSSGTTYEQYF	TGTGCCAGCAGTTCCGGGACAACCTACGAGCAGTACTTC
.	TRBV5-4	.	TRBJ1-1	CASSLKHPNTEAFF	TGTGCCAGCAGCTTGAAGCACCCGAACACTGAAGCTTTCTTT
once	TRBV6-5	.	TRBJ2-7	CASSRDGKTPYEQYF	TGTGCCAGCAGCCGCGACGGGAAGACTCCCTACGAGCAGTACTTC
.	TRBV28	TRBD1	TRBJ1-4	CASSFIGTGGEKLFF	TGTGCCAGCAGTTTCATCGGGACAGGGGGTGAAAAACTGTTTTTT
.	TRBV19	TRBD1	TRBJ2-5	CASSIGIIQGETQYF	TGTGCCAGTAGTATAGGGATCATACAGGGGGAGACCCAGTACTTC
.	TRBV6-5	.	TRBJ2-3	CATIRGVGGAQYF	TGTGCCACCATTCGGGGAGTCGGTGGGGCGCAGTATTTT
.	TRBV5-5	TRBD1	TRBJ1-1	CASSFRTGGVTEAFF	TGTGCCAGCAGCTTTCGGACAGGGGGAGTCACTGAAGCTTTCTTT
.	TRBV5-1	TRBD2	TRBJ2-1	CASSFGASGTYGNEQFF	TGCGCCAGCAGCTTTGGGGCTAGCGGGACCTATGGGAATGAGCAGTTCTTC
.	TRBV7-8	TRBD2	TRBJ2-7	CASSMTSAYSYEQYF	TGTGCCAGCAGCATGACTAGCGCGTACTCCTACGAGCAGTACTTC
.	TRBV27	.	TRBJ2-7	CASSTNSGTTLGQYF	TGTGCCAGCAGTACCAACTCGGGAACCACTCTGGGGCAGTACTTC
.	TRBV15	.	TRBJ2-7	CATSRGGGGGRIEQYF	TGTGCCACCAGCAGAGGAGGTGGGGGGGGCAGGATCGAGCAGTACTTC
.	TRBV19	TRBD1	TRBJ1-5	CASSRPGQGVYQPQHF	TGTGCCAGTAGTAGACCGGGACAGGGGGTTTATCAGCCCCAGCATTTT
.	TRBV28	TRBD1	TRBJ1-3	CASSTSGQGPRDTIYF	TGTGCCAGCAGTACCTCGGGACAGGGTCCGAGAGACACCATATATTTT
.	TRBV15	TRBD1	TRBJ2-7	CATSRTGSYEQYF	TGTGCCACCAGCCGGACAGGGTCATACGAGCAGTACTTC
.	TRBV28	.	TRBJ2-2	CASLFHYPNTGELFF	TGTGCCAGCCTCTTTCACTATCCGAACACCGGGGAGCTGTTTTTT
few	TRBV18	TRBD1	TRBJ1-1	CASSPLPGQGWTEAFF	TGTGCCAGCTCACCACTACCGGGACAGGGCTGGACTGAAGCTTTCTTT